This T cell receptor beta chain is drawn from a study of blood T cell repertoires in COVID-19 (dated by TCRdb to the early 2020s). About the full investigation: Samples from collaborators originated in the United States, Italy and Spain and spanned both the acute and convalescent phases of COVID-19. Subjects who had been exposed to COVID-19, were actively infected with it, or had recovered from it provided the deeply sampled blood TCRbeta repertoires that made up the dataset. The samples were drawn from two sources: the first 160 participants of the ongoing ImmuneRACE study, and over 950 subjects contributed by 6 global collaborators. A freely available public database, intended as a resource for researchers studying the immune response to SARS-CoV-2, is where the repertoires were released. Where available, HLA class I and class II types were taken from metadata supplied by the sample provider and were not determined by assay-based typing. A de-identified subject ID, COVID-19 status, age in years and sex were almost always included in the sample metadata. The prospective study material was composed of cDNA or gDNA derived from T cells, B-cell-depleted T cells, or PBMCs. Study-wide conclusions, independent of this receptor: The amount of clinical and demographic metadata varied by source and participant and was provided uncurated.

Collaborating institutions collected whole blood in K2EDTA tubes following their own protocols. For TCRbeta analysis, collaborator samples were shipped as frozen whole blood, as isolated PBMCs, or as DNA extracted from either sample type. V gives up 3 bases and J gives up 4 bases, and the segment between their germline ends measures 16 bases. Inclusive of the bounding cysteine and phenylalanine, the CDR3 is 16 residues long. Only CDR3 DNA is held: 48 bases, read in frame from base 1. From the germline V gene, CDR1 is ENHRY and CDR2 is SYGVKD. The immunoSEQ Assay, a bias-controlled multiplex PCR, was used to amplify TCRbeta CDR3 regions from genomic DNA. The source study handled its data this way. The number of nucleated cells in each sample was estimated from the amplification of reference gene primers within the assay. To quantify the absolute abundance of each unique TCRbeta CDR3 rearrangement, sequence reads were collapsed and filtered. For each sample, productive Simpson clonality was calculated by taking the square root of Simpson's diversity index across productive rearrangements. Not all clones reach the TCRdb copy of this immuneACCESS table, which keeps in-frame sequences only. Checked studies attribute under half of the gap to unresolved V genes and leave the rest unexplained. That table gives V, J and clone size, and the DNA gave D and trimming. In this sample the table shows over 60,000 clones, 70% to 80% of which occur a single time. The ten most abundant clones make up 20% to 25% of the sample.

As to this clone: It has no known antigen specificity. No per-base quality is available; no much larger clone lies one base away.

The sequencing sample was made of peripheral blood. This TCR came from a man older than 75 with active or convalescent COVID-19. The chain is made from TRBV10-3 and TRBJ2-1, and perhaps TRBD1 as D gene, on 6 matching bases. The nucleotide sequence reads as follows: TGTGCCATCAGTGATTTGCAAGGGGGAATTTACAATGAGCAGTTCTTC. It is translated as CAISDLQGGIYNEQFF.